This is a list of T cell receptor beta chains from one sample in a study of identical twins. TCRdb reanalysed the 5' RACE reads using MiXCR and keeps one entry per CDR3 protein. The sample shows 300,000 to 350,000 distinct CDR3 sequences, around 12% of them seen only once. This same sample was also taken into another study, of yellow fever vaccine responses in identical twins.

Sequencing was performed on CD8+ T cells sorted from blood. The receptors derive from a young woman in good health. The CDR3 runs from the conserved cysteine through the conserved F or W. A D gene is named only where the DNA matches it firmly. Where a row states a size, it is once, few, many or the class of an expanded clone; other rows omit it.

J,D,size,length,V,CDR3,DNA
TRBJ2-1,NA,NA,15,TRBV3-1,CASSQGGTSYNEQFF,TGTGCCAGCAGCCAAGGCGGGACATCCTACAATGAGCAGTTCTTC
TRBJ2-3,NA,few,15,TRBV27,CASSLSIGGSDTQYF,TGTGCCAGCAGTTTATCGATTGGGGGTTCAGATACGCAGTATTTT
TRBJ1-5,TRBD1,NA,12,TRBV9,CAKGQGGQPQHF,TGTGCCAAAGGACAGGGAGGTCAGCCCCAGCATTTT
TRBJ2-2,NA,NA,17,TRBV2,CASSEYLRGRGTGELFF,TGTGCCAGCAGTGAATATTTGCGGGGGCGTGGCACCGGGGAGCTGTTTTTT
TRBJ1-1,TRBD1,NA,16,TRBV16,CASSQSMGTGNTEAFF,TGTGCCAGCAGCCAATCGATGGGGACAGGGAACACTGAAGCTTTCTTT
TRBJ1-2,NA,NA,15,TRBV7-8,CASSLDGQANYGYTF,TGTGCCAGCAGCTTAGACGGTCAGGCGAACTATGGCTACACCTTC
TRBJ2-1,NA,few,11,TRBV7-9,CASSPAPEQFF,TGTGCCAGCAGCCCAGCCCCGGAGCAGTTCTTC
TRBJ1-2,NA,NA,11,TRBV29-1,CSVEGNYGYTF,TGCAGCGTTGAGGGGAACTATGGCTACACCTTC
TRBJ2-5,TRBD1,NA,14,TRBV20-1,CSAINRDRQETQYF,TGCAGTGCTATAAATCGGGACAGACAAGAGACCCAGTACTTC
TRBJ2-2,NA,many,15,TRBV5-6,CASSAPGTNTGELFF,TGTGCCAGCAGCGCCCCCGGGACGAACACCGGGGAGCTGTTTTTT
TRBJ2-5,TRBD2,NA,14,TRBV28,CASTFLAGEETQYF,TGTGCCAGCACCTTCCTAGCGGGGGAAGAGACCCAGTACTTC
TRBJ2-7,NA,NA,11,TRBV7-8,CASSLPGEQYF,TGTGCCAGCAGCCTCCCCGGCGAGCAGTACTTC
TRBJ2-3,NA,NA,15,TRBV12-3/TRBV12-4,CASSWGYSSTDTQYF,TGTGCCAGCAGTTGGGGGTATAGCAGCACAGATACGCAGTATTTT
TRBJ2-1,NA,few,16,TRBV14,CASSPPPASLGNEQFF,TGTGCCAGCAGCCCGCCTCCGGCAAGCTTAGGGAATGAGCAGTTCTTC
TRBJ2-5,NA,few,12,TRBV3-1,CASSQDWETQYF,TGTGCCAGCAGCCAAGATTGGGAGACCCAGTACTTC
TRBJ2-1,NA,NA,16,TRBV5-1,CASSHPARRAHNEQFF,TGCGCCAGCAGCCACCCGGCGCGGCGGGCGCACAATGAGCAGTTCTTC
TRBJ2-7,TRBD2,NA,17,TRBV7-6,CASSPEASGRRSVEQYF,TGTGCCAGCAGCCCAGAGGCTAGCGGGAGGAGGAGCGTCGAGCAGTACTTC
TRBJ2-2,TRBD2,few,16,TRBV6-1,CASTLNPLAGYGELFF,TGTGCCAGCACCCTTAACCCCCTAGCGGGATACGGGGAGCTGTTTTTT
TRBJ2-3,NA,few,15,TRBV9,CASSVWRAATDTQYF,TGTGCCAGCAGCGTTTGGCGGGCGGCCACAGATACGCAGTATTTT
TRBJ2-2,NA,NA,12,TRBV10-2,CASRDGSGELFF,TGCGCCAGCCGAGACGGGAGCGGGGAGCTGTTTTTT
TRBJ2-7,TRBD2,NA,16,TRBV27,CASSLVPSGSHDEQYF,TGTGCCAGCAGTCTAGTCCCTAGCGGGAGTCACGACGAGCAGTACTTC
TRBJ2-5,NA,few,15,TRBV6-5,CASSYSRAEQETQYF,TGTGCCAGCAGTTACTCGCGGGCAGAACAAGAGACCCAGTACTTC
TRBJ2-1,TRBD2,NA,16,TRBV7-6,CASSRGRAIPYNEQFF,TGTGCCAGCAGTCGCGGGAGGGCCATACCCTACAATGAGCAGTTCTTC
TRBJ2-4,TRBD2,many,17,TRBV29-1,CSVEDFRPGGRDGIQYF,TGCAGCGTTGAAGATTTCCGCCCGGGAGGACGGGATGGCATTCAGTACTTC
TRBJ2-1,NA,NA,16,TRBV5-4,CASSLTGTASYNEQFF,TGTGCCAGCAGCTTAACCGGGACTGCCTCCTACAATGAGCAGTTCTTC
TRBJ2-6,TRBD1,few,18,TRBV6-2/TRBV6-3,CASSYSIGTGSGANVLTF,TGTGCCAGCAGTTACTCGATCGGGACAGGGAGTGGGGCCAACGTCCTGACTTTC
TRBJ2-1,TRBD2,NA,13,TRBV20-1,CSVRTSEYNEQFF,TGCAGTGTTAGGACTAGCGAGTACAATGAGCAGTTCTTC
TRBJ2-2,TRBD2,NA,16,TRBV11-3,CASSHGTSGRSGELFF,TGTGCCAGCAGCCACGGGACTAGCGGGAGATCTGGGGAGCTGTTTTTT
TRBJ2-1,TRBD2,NA,14,TRBV27,CASAGAGGGNEQFF,TGTGCCAGCGCCGGGGCGGGAGGGGGGAATGAGCAGTTCTTC
TRBJ2-3,NA,many,16,TRBV7-6,CASSPRADLRTDTQYF,TGTGCCAGCAGCCCCCGGGCAGATCTGCGCACAGATACGCAGTATTTT
TRBJ1-1,NA,few,11,TRBV12-3/TRBV12-4,CASSLGGGVFF,TGTGCCAGCAGTTTAGGGGGGGGAGTTTTCTTT
TRBJ2-5,NA,few,13,TRBV20-1,CSARGTDQETQYF,TGCAGTGCTAGAGGGACAGACCAAGAGACCCAGTACTTC
TRBJ1-4,NA,NA,12,TRBV28,CASSSDNEKLFF,TGTGCCAGCAGTTCGGACAACGAAAAACTGTTTTTT
TRBJ1-6,NA,few,11,TRBV20-1,CSARVTGLLHF,TGCAGTGCTAGAGTCACGGGACTTCTCCACTTT
TRBJ2-1,NA,few,15,TRBV24-1,CATSDLRGLSFEQFF,TGTGCCACCAGTGATTTAAGAGGACTAAGCTTTGAGCAGTTCTTC
TRBJ1-2,NA,few,13,TRBV29-1,CSAWTVTNYGYTF,TGCAGCGCTTGGACAGTTACTAACTATGGCTACACCTTC
TRBJ2-1,TRBD2,NA,15,TRBV7-2,CASSLVGGARNEQFF,TGTGCCAGCAGCTTAGTCGGGGGGGCCCGGAATGAGCAGTTCTTC
TRBJ1-5,NA,NA,16,TRBV3-1,CASSQGQFSSNQPQHF,TGTGCCAGCAGCCAAGGGCAGTTCTCTAGCAATCAGCCCCAGCATTTT
TRBJ2-2,TRBD1,NA,14,TRBV3-1,CASSSEQGPGELFF,TGTGCCAGCAGCTCAGAACAGGGGCCCGGGGAGCTGTTTTTT
TRBJ2-7,TRBD1,many,13,TRBV20-1,CSTTGTGDYEQYF,TGCAGCACAACCGGGACAGGGGATTACGAGCAGTACTTC
TRBJ2-1,NA,few,15,TRBV4-1,CASSQEGRPYNEQFF,TGCGCCAGCAGCCAAGAAGGTCGGCCCTACAATGAGCAGTTCTTC
TRBJ1-2,TRBD1,many,13,TRBV9,CASSGGGAYGYTF,TGTGCCAGCAGCGGAGGGGGCGCGTATGGCTACACCTTC
TRBJ1-2,TRBD1,few,16,TRBV5-6,CASSQRGQGANYGYTF,TGTGCCAGCAGCCAACGAGGACAGGGGGCAAACTATGGCTACACCTTC
TRBJ2-2,TRBD1,NA,16,TRBV24-1,CATSDSNRGRAGELFF,TGTGCCACCAGTGATTCAAACAGGGGGCGGGCCGGGGAGCTGTTTTTT
TRBJ2-1,NA,NA,15,TRBV7-9,CASSLDSSSKSEQFF,TGTGCCAGCAGCTTAGACAGCTCGAGTAAATCGGAGCAGTTCTTC
TRBJ2-4,NA,NA,16,TRBV2,CASSEDSSRNKNIQYF,TGTGCCAGCAGTGAAGATTCTAGCAGAAACAAAAACATTCAGTACTTC
TRBJ1-3,NA,many,13,TRBV15,CATRGTAGNTIYF,TGTGCCACAAGAGGGACGGCTGGAAACACCATATATTTT
TRBJ2-5,NA,few,16,TRBV5-1,CASSQGVKEGQETQYF,TGCGCCAGCAGTCAGGGGGTAAAGGAGGGACAAGAGACCCAGTACTTC
TRBJ2-2,TRBD2,few,17,TRBV20-1,CSAKGLAGGPVTGELFF,TGCAGTGCTAAAGGACTAGCGGGAGGGCCCGTCACCGGGGAGCTGTTTTTT
TRBJ2-7,TRBD2,many,14,TRBV12-3/TRBV12-4,CASSLSGTTYEQYF,TGTGCCAGCAGTTTAAGCGGGACTACCTACGAGCAGTACTTC
TRBJ2-2,TRBD2,few,18,TRBV12-3/TRBV12-4,CASSPGLAGPRGPGELFF,TGTGCCAGCAGCCCCGGACTAGCGGGCCCTCGTGGACCCGGGGAGCTGTTTTTT
TRBJ1-1,TRBD1,NA,14,TRBV6-5,CASSYGPGGTEAFF,TGTGCCAGCAGTTACGGTCCAGGGGGGACTGAAGCTTTCTTT
TRBJ2-1,TRBD2,few,16,TRBV20-1,CSALVLRRSGRYEQFF,TGCAGTGCCCTGGTCCTTCGGAGGAGCGGGAGATATGAGCAGTTCTTC
TRBJ1-2,TRBD1,NA,14,TRBV28,CASSSDRGIYGYTF,TGTGCCAGCAGTTCGGACAGGGGGATTTATGGCTACACCTTC